The rows below give T cell receptor beta chains drawn from one sample of a study of B cell selection in AIRE deficiency. The method was immunoSEQ multiplex PCR; TCRdb's version includes in-frame clones alone and lacks a portion of them. Of roughly 25,000 clones in the sample, nearly 97% are singletons; the top ten hold around 0.23%. Material for sequencing was CD4+CD127+ conventional T cells sorted from PBMCs. The receptor source for this set is a human donor in good health. Both conserved end residues are part of each CDR3. D genes are given only for firm matches. Some rows mark clone size as missing; the rest say once, few, many or name a class of expanded clone.

15	.	TRBD1	TRBV6-4	TRBJ1-4	CASRPDRDHNEKLFF	TGTGCCAGCCGCCCCGACAGGGACCACAATGAAAAACTGTTTTTT
13	.	.	TRBV19	TRBJ1-2	CASSPQEDYGYTF	TGTGCCAGTAGTCCGCAGGAGGACTATGGCTACACCTTC
20	.	TRBD2	TRBV2	TRBJ2-1	CASFLHPGTSGSYPYNEQFF	TGTGCCAGCTTTCTCCACCCGGGGACTAGCGGGAGTTACCCCTACAATGAGCAGTTCTTC
15	few	.	TRBV7-2	TRBJ2-3	CASSPGLASTDTQYF	TGTGCCAGCAGCCCCGGGCTAGCGAGCACAGATACGCAGTATTTT
15	once	TRBD1	TRBV18	TRBJ2-5	CASSLTTGTGETQYF	TGTGCCAGCTCACTTACGACAGGGACGGGTGAGACCCAGTACTTC
14	.	.	TRBV5-4	TRBJ2-3	CASSTASPSDTQYF	TGTGCCAGCAGCACCGCGTCACCGTCAGATACGCAGTATTTT
17	.	.	TRBV2	TRBJ2-1	CASSEPLGASSYNEQFF	TGTGCCAGCAGTGAGCCCCTTGGGGCTAGCTCCTACAATGAGCAGTTCTTC
14	few	.	TRBV11-2	TRBJ2-5	CASSLKLPQETQYF	TGTGCCAGCAGCTTAAAACTACCCCAAGAGACCCAGTACTTC
14	.	.	TRBV6-1	TRBJ2-2	CASSVERSTGELFF	TGTGCCAGCAGTGTAGAACGAAGCACCGGGGAGCTGTTTTTT
16	.	TRBD2	TRBV4-1	TRBJ2-1	CASSPGLAGGLDEQFF	TGCGCCAGCAGCCCCGGACTAGCGGGGGGGCTGGATGAGCAGTTCTTC
13	.	TRBD2	TRBV5-5	TRBJ2-1	CASSRTSGGEQFF	TGTGCCAGCAGCCGGACTAGCGGGGGCGAGCAGTTCTTC
13	.	.	TRBV11-2	TRBJ1-3	CASSLAGRNTIYF	TGTGCCAGCAGCTTAGCCGGGAGAAACACCATATATTTT
14	.	.	TRBV6-5	TRBJ1-2	CASSYSLGNYGYTF	TGTGCCAGCAGTTACTCGTTGGGAAACTATGGCTACACCTTC
15	.	TRBD1	TRBV5-1	TRBJ2-1	CASSPGGIGANEQFF	TGCGCCAGCAGCCCAGGGGGTATTGGGGCCAATGAGCAGTTCTTC
11	.	.	TRBV20-1	TRBJ2-5	CSASPQETQYF	TGCAGTGCTAGTCCCCAAGAGACCCAGTACTTC
14	.	TRBD1	TRBV5-4	TRBJ1-2	CASSWTGERVGYTF	TGTGCCAGCAGTTGGACAGGGGAACGGGTTGGCTACACCTTC
15	.	TRBD2	TRBV2	TRBJ2-1	CASTTSGRDNNEQFF	TGTGCCAGCACCACTAGCGGGAGGGATAACAATGAGCAGTTCTTC
15	once	.	TRBV5-1	TRBJ2-2	CASSFRGSNTGELFF	TGCGCCAGCAGCTTCAGGGGATCGAACACCGGGGAGCTGTTTTTT
14	.	.	TRBV12-5	TRBJ1-5	CASSRDYSNQPQHF	TGTGCTAGTAGCAGGGATTATAGCAATCAGCCCCAGCATTTT
13	once	.	TRBV7-9	TRBJ2-5	CASSLGNQETQYF	TGTGCCAGCAGCTTAGGCAACCAAGAGACCCAGTACTTC
16	.	.	TRBV5-6	TRBJ2-1	CASSSPRDHTYNEQFF	TGTGCCAGCAGCTCCCCCCGGGACCATACCTACAATGAGCAGTTCTTC
13	.	.	TRBV19	TRBJ1-2	CASSRGGTYGYTF	TGTGCCAGTAGTAGGGGTGGCACCTATGGCTACACCTTC
12	.	.	TRBV18	TRBJ2-7	CASSPGAYEQYF	TGTGCCAGCTCACCAGGGGCCTACGAGCAGTACTTC
12	.	.	TRBV6-5	TRBJ2-7	CASSDGAYEQYF	TGTGCCAGCAGTGATGGAGCCTACGAGCAGTACTTC
15	.	TRBD2	TRBV7-2	TRBJ2-7	CASSLAGTRRYEQYF	TGTGCCAGCAGCTTGGCCGGGACTAGAAGATACGAGCAGTACTTC
12	once	.	TRBV30	TRBJ1-4	CAWGRDGEKLFF	TGTGCCTGGGGACGGGATGGGGAAAAACTGTTTTTT
14	.	TRBD1	TRBV6-6	TRBJ1-5	CASSYEGAGQPQHF	TGTGCCAGCAGTTACGAGGGGGCCGGCCAGCCCCAGCATTTT
14	.	.	TRBV10-1	TRBJ2-5	CASSATGYQETQYF	TGCGCCAGCAGTGCAACAGGGTACCAAGAGACCCAGTACTTC
16	.	.	TRBV19	TRBJ2-1	CATKDPGGTKIHEQFF	TGTGCCACCAAAGACCCCGGCGGGACGAAAATCCATGAGCAGTTCTTC
16	.	TRBD2	TRBV5-3	TRBJ2-1	CARSPGRAGSGNEQFF	TGTGCCAGATCCCCCGGGCGAGCGGGGTCGGGTAATGAGCAGTTCTTC
13	.	TRBD1	TRBV7-2	TRBJ2-7	CASSLRRGYEQYF	TGTGCCAGCAGCTTACGCAGGGGGTACGAGCAGTACTTC
16	.	TRBD2	TRBV7-7	TRBJ2-3	CASSPGLAGVADTQYF	TGTGCTAGCAGCCCCGGACTAGCGGGAGTGGCAGATACGCAGTATTTT
15	.	TRBD2	TRBV29-1	TRBJ2-1	CSVAWGGRANNEQFF	TGCAGCGTTGCATGGGGGGGGAGGGCCAACAATGAGCAGTTCTTC
15	.	TRBD2	TRBV18	TRBJ2-7	CASSPTSGITYEQYF	TGTGCCAGCTCACCTACTAGCGGGATCACCTACGAGCAGTACTTC
15	.	TRBD2	TRBV11-2	TRBJ2-5	CASSLDGGAGETQYF	TGTGCCAGCAGCTTAGACGGGGGGGCCGGTGAGACCCAGTACTTC
15	.	TRBD1	TRBV19	TRBJ1-2	CASSIVAGGTYGYTF	TGTGCCAGTAGTATCGTGGCAGGGGGCACCTATGGCTACACCTTC
14	.	TRBD2	TRBV29-1	TRBJ2-1	CSVRLAGGPGEQFF	TGCAGCGTGAGACTAGCGGGAGGGCCGGGTGAGCAGTTCTTC
15	.	.	TRBV25-1	TRBJ1-6	CASSEAKTVASPLHF	TGTGCCAGCAGTGAAGCAAAGACAGTCGCTTCACCCCTCCACTTT
14	.	.	TRBV4-1	TRBJ2-2	CASSHTSQPGELFF	TGCGCCAGCAGCCATACTAGCCAACCCGGGGAGCTGTTTTTT
17	.	TRBD2	TRBV7-2	TRBJ2-7	CASSLGGLAGILYEQYF	TGTGCCAGCAGCTTAGGAGGACTAGCGGGAATATTGTACGAGCAGTACTTC
15	.	.	TRBV19	TRBJ2-4	CASSHTGPAKNIQYF	TGTGCCAGTAGTCACACAGGACCAGCCAAAAACATTCAGTACTTC
15	.	TRBD1	TRBV6-1	TRBJ1-4	CASSEHQGAGEKLFF	TGTGCCAGCAGTGAACACCAGGGGGCCGGTGAAAAACTGTTTTTT
16	.	.	TRBV6-6	TRBJ1-6	CASTKWEGSYNSPLHF	TGTGCCAGCACTAAATGGGAAGGGTCCTATAATTCACCCCTCCACTTT
16	.	.	TRBV18	TRBJ2-2	CASSPGRQVDTGELFF	TGTGCCAGCTCCCCAGGGCGACAGGTTGACACCGGGGAGCTGTTTTTT
16	.	.	TRBV7-8	TRBJ1-2	CASSSWQVPSNYGYTF	TGTGCCAGCAGCAGCTGGCAGGTTCCATCGAACTATGGCTACACCTTC